This TCR beta chain is from a study of CD8+ T cells in alopecia areata. Treatment: oral pan-JAK inhibitor, 5-10 mg twice daily. Both CD4+ and CD8+ T cells were separated by sorting PBMCs. TCR sequencing used cDNA made by reverse transcription of extracted RNA. The repertoire was sequenced with immunoSEQ multiplex PCR; TCRdb's copy has only in-frame clones and lacks some. The sample includes over 150,000 clones, approximately 56% of them seen just once. Note on this clone: The antigen is unknown.

Regarding the study as a whole: Tissue-resident alphabeta T cells belonging to normal skin likewise get sequenced within scalp specimens. Higher clonality and more expanded CD8+ clones appeared in lesional than normal scalp.

The sample was CD4+ T cells sorted from blood, taken at week 4, from a patient treated with tofacitinib. This TCR was sampled from a human donor with alopecia areata.

CDR3: CASSIRQGRYQETQYF. The DNA of the CDR3 is TGTGCCAGCAGCATCCGACAGGGGCGGTACCAAGAGACCCAGTACTTC. The V gene is TRBV21-1, the J gene TRBJ2-5; the table's D call, TRBD1, has no DNA check behind it. TRBV21-1 is an annotated pseudogene. The CDR3 contains 16 residues.